This paragraph reports one TCR beta chain. Its antigen is not known. The data are from a study of shared clonotypes between healthy human individuals. About the study: The plates for each donor numbered three CD4 naive, three CD4 memory, two CD8 naive and one CD8 memory. General study points: As a rule, naive subsets had a larger estimated richness than memory subsets.

Germline CDR1 MNHEY, CDR2 SMNVEV (reference sequence). There are 14 residues in the CDR3. Several immunoSEQ plates held equal portions of the genomic DNA taken from each subset. Per the original data handling: Filtering was not the same, since immunoSEQ gave junction-only sequences without quality scores. Data came from immunoSEQ multiplex PCR; TCRdb stores just in-frame clones and leaves some out. That table supplies the V and J calls and clone size; D and trimming were determined from the DNA. The sample lists roughly 500,000 clones, roughly 95% seen once, with approximately 0.06% in the top ten. This chain links TRBV27 with TRBJ2-5; D is undetermined. The J call could be wrong; TRBJ2-7 is a better fit for the DNA end. The sequenced sample was naive CD4+ T cells sorted from blood. The subset was: CD45RA+ positively selected. This clonotype was sampled from a woman in her 30s in good health. The CDR3 loop is CASSLRTPLYEQYF. CDR3 sequence (DNA): TGTGCCAGCAGTTTGAGGACCCCCCTCTACGAGCAGTACTTC.